The rows below give T cell receptor beta chains drawn from one sample of a study of OX40 agonist ivuxolimab in advanced cancers. TCRdb's table, derived via immunoSEQ multiplex PCR, lists solely in-frame clones and lacks some. The sample includes 25,000 to 35,000 clones, about 89% of them seen just once. The starting material was CD4+ or CD8+ T cells sorted from blood, obtained in a trial of the OX40 agonist ivuxolimab. The receptors were sampled from an adult with an advanced solid tumor such as melanoma, head and neck, liver or kidney cancer. Both conserved end residues are part of each CDR3. D genes are given only for firm matches. Clone size is not always given. Where it is, it says once, few, many or a class for expanded clones.

j_call: TRBJ1-2
clone_size: few
d_call: TRBD1
v_call: TRBV19
cdr3_length: 15
cdr3_aa: CASSMGDRGLNGYTF
cdr3_nt: TGTGCCAGTAGTATGGGGGACAGGGGACTGAATGGCTACACCTTC

j_call: TRBJ2-2
clone_size: .
d_call: .
v_call: TRBV15
cdr3_length: 14
cdr3_aa: CATSRVRGAGELFF
cdr3_nt: TGTGCCACCAGCAGAGTGCGAGGCGCCGGGGAGCTGTTTTTT

j_call: TRBJ2-7
clone_size: .
d_call: TRBD2
v_call: TRBV5-1
cdr3_length: 16
cdr3_aa: CASSLETRDYSYEQYF
cdr3_nt: TGCGCCAGCAGCTTGGAGACCCGGGACTACTCCTACGAGCAGTACTTC

j_call: TRBJ2-2
clone_size: .
d_call: .
v_call: TRBV2
cdr3_length: 14
cdr3_aa: CASLDREGTGELFF
cdr3_nt: TGTGCCAGCCTAGACAGGGAGGGCACCGGGGAGCTGTTTTTT

j_call: TRBJ1-1
clone_size: few
d_call: .
v_call: TRBV27
cdr3_length: 14
cdr3_aa: CASSLTGHNTEAFF
cdr3_nt: TGTGCCAGCAGTTTGACGGGACACAACACTGAAGCTTTCTTT

j_call: TRBJ2-4
clone_size: .
d_call: .
v_call: TRBV19
cdr3_length: 15
cdr3_aa: CASSPLRTDKDIQYF
cdr3_nt: TGTGCCAGTAGCCCCCTTCGGACAGATAAAGACATTCAGTACTTC

j_call: TRBJ1-4
clone_size: .
d_call: .
v_call: TRBV4-1
cdr3_length: 15
cdr3_aa: CASSQSDSRNEKLFF
cdr3_nt: TGCGCCAGCAGCCAATCGGACAGCCGTAATGAAAAACTGTTTTTT

j_call: TRBJ1-5
clone_size: .
d_call: .
v_call: TRBV19
cdr3_length: 16
cdr3_aa: CASSIGGGLSNQPQHF
cdr3_nt: TGTGCCAGTAGTATAGGTGGAGGTCTTAGCAATCAGCCCCAGCATTTT

j_call: TRBJ1-6
clone_size: .
d_call: .
v_call: TRBV4-1
cdr3_length: 14
cdr3_aa: CASSQEGYSSPLHF
cdr3_nt: TGCGCCAGCAGCCAAGAAGGTTATTCCTCACCCCTCCACTTT

j_call: TRBJ2-1
clone_size: .
d_call: TRBD1
v_call: TRBV5-1
cdr3_length: 14
cdr3_aa: CASSLGTGDNEQFF
cdr3_nt: TGCGCCAGCAGCCTCGGGACAGGGGACAATGAGCAGTTCTTC

j_call: TRBJ2-1
clone_size: .
d_call: .
v_call: TRBV11-2
cdr3_length: 16
cdr3_aa: CASSSYGAPPGNEQFF
cdr3_nt: TGTGCCAGCAGCTCGTATGGGGCTCCACCTGGCAATGAGCAGTTCTTC

j_call: TRBJ1-3
clone_size: .
d_call: TRBD1
v_call: TRBV11-2
cdr3_length: 14
cdr3_aa: CASRSGTGSYTIYF
cdr3_nt: TGTGCCAGCAGATCCGGGACAGGGAGTTATACCATATATTTT

j_call: TRBJ2-7
clone_size: .
d_call: TRBD1
v_call: TRBV6-5
cdr3_length: 14
cdr3_aa: CASSHGTGGYEQYF
cdr3_nt: TGTGCCAGCAGTCACGGGACAGGGGGCTACGAGCAGTACTTC

j_call: TRBJ1-3
clone_size: .
d_call: .
v_call: TRBV6-1
cdr3_length: 10
cdr3_aa: CAASGNTIYF
cdr3_nt: TGTGCCGCTTCTGGAAACACCATATATTTT

j_call: TRBJ2-2
clone_size: .
d_call: .
v_call: TRBV4-3
cdr3_length: 15
cdr3_aa: CASSPDRLNTGELFF
cdr3_nt: TGCGCCAGCAGCCCAGACAGGTTGAACACCGGGGAGCTGTTTTTT

j_call: TRBJ1-1
clone_size: .
d_call: TRBD1
v_call: TRBV5-6
cdr3_length: 16
cdr3_aa: CASSLGDRGPFSSAFF
cdr3_nt: TGTGCCAGCAGCTTGGGTGACAGGGGCCCTTTCTCCTCCGCTTTCTTT

j_call: TRBJ2-1
clone_size: .
d_call: .
v_call: TRBV30
cdr3_length: 14
cdr3_aa: CAWSVTFPYNEQFF
cdr3_nt: TGTGCCTGGAGTGTAACCTTTCCCTACAATGAGCAGTTCTTC

j_call: TRBJ1-3
clone_size: .
d_call: TRBD1
v_call: TRBV9
cdr3_length: 18
cdr3_aa: CASSARQGLPLSGNTIYF
cdr3_nt: TGTGCCAGCAGCGCACGACAGGGACTCCCGCTCTCTGGAAACACCATATATTTT

j_call: TRBJ2-7
clone_size: .
d_call: .
v_call: TRBV18
cdr3_length: 15
cdr3_aa: CASSPPGRTPFEQYF
cdr3_nt: TGTGCCAGCTCACCACCCGGCCGAACCCCCTTCGAGCAGTACTTC

j_call: TRBJ2-2
clone_size: .
d_call: .
v_call: TRBV5-8
cdr3_length: 14
cdr3_aa: CASSAGVYTGELFF
cdr3_nt: TGTGCCAGCAGCGCAGGAGTTTACACCGGGGAGCTGTTTTTT

j_call: TRBJ1-2
clone_size: once
d_call: .
v_call: TRBV25-1
cdr3_length: 12
cdr3_aa: CASSEQNYGYTF
cdr3_nt: TGTGCCAGCAGTGAACAGAACTATGGCTACACCTTC

j_call: TRBJ2-2
clone_size: .
d_call: .
v_call: TRBV27
cdr3_length: 11
cdr3_aa: CASSLDGELFF
cdr3_nt: TGTGCCAGCAGTTTAGACGGGGAGCTGTTTTTT

j_call: TRBJ1-5
clone_size: .
d_call: .
v_call: TRBV19
cdr3_length: 14
cdr3_aa: CASSIRDSNQPQHF
cdr3_nt: TGTGCCAGTAGTATTCGGGATAGCAATCAGCCCCAGCATTTT

j_call: TRBJ2-5
clone_size: .
d_call: TRBD2
v_call: TRBV27
cdr3_length: 16
cdr3_aa: CASSLGVAGARGPQYF
cdr3_nt: TGTGCCAGCAGTTTGGGGGTAGCGGGAGCTCGGGGGCCCCAGTACTTC

j_call: TRBJ1-2
clone_size: .
d_call: .
v_call: TRBV29-1
cdr3_length: 11
cdr3_aa: CSVADIYGYTF
cdr3_nt: TGCAGCGTTGCTGATATCTATGGCTACACCTTC

j_call: TRBJ2-5
clone_size: .
d_call: TRBD2
v_call: TRBV7-9
cdr3_length: 18
cdr3_aa: CASSLRTSGGADQETQYF
cdr3_nt: TGTGCCAGCAGCCTTCGGACTAGCGGGGGGGCGGACCAAGAGACCCAGTACTTC

j_call: TRBJ1-4
clone_size: .
d_call: .
v_call: TRBV7-9
cdr3_length: 15
cdr3_aa: CASSLLGEAREKLFF
cdr3_nt: TGTGCCAGCAGCTTGTTGGGGGAGGCAAGAGAAAAACTGTTTTTT

j_call: TRBJ1-2
clone_size: .
d_call: .
v_call: TRBV4-3
cdr3_length: 15
cdr3_aa: CASSQDPGPNYGYTF
cdr3_nt: TGCGCCAGCAGCCAAGATCCAGGTCCTAACTATGGCTACACCTTC

j_call: TRBJ2-1
clone_size: .
d_call: TRBD2
v_call: TRBV4-3
cdr3_length: 15
cdr3_aa: CASSLAGGGNNEQFF
cdr3_nt: TGCGCCAGCAGCTTGGCGGGAGGAGGGAACAATGAGCAGTTCTTC

j_call: TRBJ1-3
clone_size: .
d_call: .
v_call: TRBV7-9
cdr3_length: 15
cdr3_aa: CASSPPGGSGNTIYF
cdr3_nt: TGTGCCAGCAGCCCCCCTGGTGGCTCTGGAAACACCATATATTTT

j_call: TRBJ2-1
clone_size: .
d_call: .
v_call: TRBV6-4
cdr3_length: 13
cdr3_aa: CASSASSYNEQFF
cdr3_nt: TGTGCCAGCAGTGCCAGCTCCTACAATGAGCAGTTCTTC

j_call: TRBJ2-2
clone_size: few
d_call: .
v_call: TRBV7-2
cdr3_length: 12
cdr3_aa: CASIRGSGELFF
cdr3_nt: TGTGCCAGCATCAGAGGGTCCGGGGAGCTGTTTTTT

j_call: TRBJ2-2
clone_size: .
d_call: .
v_call: TRBV10-1
cdr3_length: 13
cdr3_aa: CASSEFVYGELFF
cdr3_nt: TGCGCCAGCAGTGAGTTTGTGTACGGGGAGCTGTTTTTT

j_call: TRBJ1-2
clone_size: .
d_call: TRBD1
v_call: TRBV5-6
cdr3_length: 16
cdr3_aa: CASSLCRQGTCYGYTF
cdr3_nt: TGTGCCAGCAGCTTGTGTCGACAGGGCACCTGCTATGGCTACACCTTC

j_call: TRBJ1-2
clone_size: .
d_call: TRBD1
v_call: TRBV28
cdr3_length: 14
cdr3_aa: CASRDRGASGGYTF
cdr3_nt: TGTGCCAGCAGGGACAGGGGAGCTAGTGGGGGCTACACCTTC

j_call: TRBJ1-2
clone_size: .
d_call: .
v_call: TRBV6-5
cdr3_length: 14
cdr3_aa: CASTPSGDSYGYTF
cdr3_nt: TGTGCCAGCACCCCCTCGGGGGATAGCTATGGCTACACCTTC

j_call: TRBJ2-7
clone_size: .
d_call: .
v_call: TRBV27
cdr3_length: 14
cdr3_aa: CASSLGGEGHEQYF
cdr3_nt: TGTGCCAGCAGTTTAGGGGGAGAGGGGCACGAGCAGTACTTC